This T cell receptor (beta chain) was captured in a study of cytotoxic CD8 clonotypes in ibrutinib-treated CLL. Background on the study: Among patients, 24 responded partially and 2 completely; some 15 then stayed remitted and some twelve progressed after median around 73 months. Sequenced samples delivered averages of around 260,000 productive templates and 75,000 to 95,000 productive rearrangements.

Method: immunoSEQ multiplex PCR; TCRdb's copy keeps in-frame clones and lacks some. Of around 330,000 clones in the sample, roughly 70% were seen once. General study points: Samples from sustained-remission and progressing patients were taken at different times.

With regard to this clone: What it recognizes is unknown.

The germline V gene encodes CDR1 LNHDA and CDR2 SQIVND (reference sequence). V was trimmed by 1 base and J by 12 bases, leaving 10 bases between them. The CDR3 totals 12 residues. The chain links TRBV19 to TRBJ2-1, with a possible D match to TRBD2 (6 bases). The source material was PBMCs, sampled after 36 months of ibrutinib treatment. This sequence was found in a human donor with chronic lymphocytic leukemia. CDR3 nucleotides: TGTGCCAGTAGTATAGGGCGGGATGGGCAGTTCTTC. It yields the protein CASSIGRDGQFF. Filled out from reference TRBV19 and TRBJ2-1, the complete variable domain reads DGGITQSPKYLFRKEGQNVTLSCEQNLNHDAMYWYRQDPGQGLRLIYYSQIVNDFQKGDIAEGYSVSREKKESFPLTVTSAQKNPTAFYLCASSIGRDGQFFGPGTRLTVL.